One and the same sample provided the 7 T cell receptor beta chains below, sequenced in a study of T cells in localized non-small cell lung cancer. Assay: immunoSEQ multiplex PCR; the TCRdb copy retains only in-frame clones and omits some. The sample lists tens of thousands of clones, about 90% occurring once. The sample here was peripheral blood, taken before any cancer treatment. These receptors were obtained from a male donor aged 60 or over with stage I squamous cell lung carcinoma.

The CDR3 here is CASGPWDEQYF. In nucleotides, the CDR3 is TGTGCCAGCGGGCCTTGGGACGAGCAGTACTTC. The J gene is TRBJ2-7, the V gene TRBV6-5; D unclear. Germline CDR1 is MNHEY and CDR2 is SVGAGI. Trimming cost V 8 bases and J 5 bases, with 10 bases left between them. The CDR3 is 11 residues long.

This clone turned up a few times. The chain carries TRBV10-3 and TRBJ1-1; D is ambiguous. V lost 4 bases and J lost 0, with 6 bases in between. Germline values: CDR1 ENHRY, CDR2 SYGVKD. The CDR3 covers 13 residues. The CDR3 sequence is CAISVGVNTEAFF. The DNA of the CDR3 is TGTGCCATCAGTGTCGGGGTGAACACTGAAGCTTTCTTT.

V gene TRBV18 combines with J gene TRBJ2-1, with D unclear. There are 13 residues in the CDR3. V shed 3 bases and J shed 3 bases, with 6 bases lying between them. Germline lookup yields CDR1 KGHSH and CDR2 LQKENI. CDR3 sequence (DNA): TGTGCCAGCTCACCTACACTCTACAATGAGCAGTTCTTC. This encodes CASSPTLYNEQFF.

The genes are TRBV18 and TRBJ2-7, with D maybe TRBD1 (6 bases). CDR1 and CDR2 (germline): KGHSH, LQKENI. V was cut by 3 bases and J by 2 bases, with 11 bases left in between. The CDR3 length is 14 residues. The CDR3 coding sequence is TGTGCCAGCTCACCGGAGGCAGGGGCCTACGAGCAGTACTTC. Its translation is CASSPEAGAYEQYF. The full variable domain, in which reference TRBV18 and TRBJ2-7 provide the parts outside the CDR3, is NAGVMQNPRHLVRRRGQEARLRCSPMKGHSHVYWYRQLPEEGLKFMVYLQKENIIDESGMPKERFSAEFPKEGPSILRIQQVVRGDSAAYFCASSPEAGAYEQYFGPGTRLTVT.

In nucleotides, the CDR3 is TGTGCCAGCAGCTTAGGGACCACTAACACCGGGGAGCTGTTTTTT. The encoded protein is CASSLGTTNTGELFF. The J gene is TRBJ2-2, the V gene TRBV5-4; the D call may be TRBD1 or TRBD2 (5 bases each). The CDR3 contains 15 residues. V lost 2 bases and J 2 bases, leaving 10 bases between the germline ends. Germline V lookup: CDR1 SGHNT, CDR2 YYREEE (reference sequence). The full variable domain, rest sourced from reference TRBV5-4 and TRBJ2-2, is ETGVTQSPTHLIKTRGQQVTLRCSSQSGHNTVSWYQQALGQGPQFIFQYYREEENGRGNFPPRFSGLQFPNYSSELNVNALELDDSALYLCASSLGTTNTGELFFGEGSRLTVL.

The rearrangement uses TRBV11-1 and TRBJ1-3; D remains unclear. This CDR3 is 13 amino acids long. Germline CDR1 reads SGHAT; CDR2 reads FQDESV (reference sequence). Trimming stripped 5 bases from V and 2 bases from J, with 7 bases between. In nucleotides, the CDR3 is TGTGCCAGCAGCATCGTTACTGGAAACACCATATATTTT. Amino acids: CASSIVTGNTIYF.

On this clone: In the same sample, other DNA sequences code for this CDR3. The rearrangement links TRBV19 to TRBJ1-5; no firm D call. The CDR3 sequence is 12 residues long. Between the trimmed V and J ends, which lost 3 bases and 5 bases, there was a span of 5 bases. CDR1 and CDR2 (germline): LNHDA, SQIVND (reference sequence). The CDR3 DNA is TGTGCCAGTAGTATTCGCGATCAGCCCCAGCATTTT. Its translation: CASSIRDQPQHF. The entire variable domain, with the rest obtained from reference TRBV19 and TRBJ1-5, is as follows: DGGITQSPKYLFRKEGQNVTLSCEQNLNHDAMYWYRQDPGQGLRLIYYSQIVNDFQKGDIAEGYSVSREKKESFPLTVTSAQKNPTAFYLCASSIRDQPQHFGDGTRLSIL.